This T cell receptor beta chain was found in a study of vaccination and CD4 T cells after COVID-19. Treatment given: approximately 10-day PBMC culture with coronavirus spike peptide pools or control peptides (ViraFEST assay). The unexposed donor gave CD4+ T cells before the COVID-19 pandemic (2011-2018). Sequencing of cultured CD4+ T cell DNA used the Oncomine TCR Beta short-read assay. TCRdb fed the PCR reads into MiXCR, producing one record per CDR3 protein. The table has roughly 4,500 distinct CDR3 sequences, about 60% seen once. With 4 bases clipped from V and 6 bases from J, the junction kept 4 bases outside the gene matches. CDR3 size: 13 residues. CDR1 and CDR2 (germline): MNHEY, SVGAGI. On this clonotype itself: What it recognizes is unknown.

What was sequenced was CD4+ T cells from blood, cultured in vitro. V gene TRBV6-5 combines with J gene TRBJ1-2, with 8 nucleotides matching TRBD1. The sequence was collected from a human donor in good health. Here the CDR3 reads CASSLDRANGYTF. The DNA for the CDR3 is TGTGCCAGCAGTTTGGACAGGGCAAATGGCTACACCTTC.